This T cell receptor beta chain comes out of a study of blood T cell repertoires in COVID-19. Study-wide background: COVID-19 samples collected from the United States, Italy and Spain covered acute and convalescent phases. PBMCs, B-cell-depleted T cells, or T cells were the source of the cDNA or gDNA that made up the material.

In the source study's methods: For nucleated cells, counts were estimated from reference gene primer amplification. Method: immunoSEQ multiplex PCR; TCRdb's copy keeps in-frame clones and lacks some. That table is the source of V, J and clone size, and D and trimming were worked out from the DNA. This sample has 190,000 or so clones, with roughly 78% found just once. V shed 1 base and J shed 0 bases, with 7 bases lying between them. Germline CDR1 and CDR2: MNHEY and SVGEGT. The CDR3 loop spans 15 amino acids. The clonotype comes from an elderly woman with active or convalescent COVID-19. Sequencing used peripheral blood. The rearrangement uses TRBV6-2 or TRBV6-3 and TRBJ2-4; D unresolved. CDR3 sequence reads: CASSYLSLAKNIQYF. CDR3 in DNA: TGTGCCAGCAGTTACTTGTCATTAGCCAAAAACATTCAGTACTTC.